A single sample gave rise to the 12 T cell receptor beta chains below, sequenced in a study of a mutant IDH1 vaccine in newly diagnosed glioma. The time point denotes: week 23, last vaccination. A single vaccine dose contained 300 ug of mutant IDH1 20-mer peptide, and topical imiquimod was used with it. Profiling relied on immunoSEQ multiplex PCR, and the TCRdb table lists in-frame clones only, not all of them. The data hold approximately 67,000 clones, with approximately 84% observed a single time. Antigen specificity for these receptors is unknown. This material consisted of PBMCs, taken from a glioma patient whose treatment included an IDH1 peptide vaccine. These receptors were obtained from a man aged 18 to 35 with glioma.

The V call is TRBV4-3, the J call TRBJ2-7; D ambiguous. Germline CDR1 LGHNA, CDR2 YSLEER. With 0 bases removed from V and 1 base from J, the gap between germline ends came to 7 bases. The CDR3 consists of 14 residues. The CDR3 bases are TGCGCCAGCAGCCAAGATCTACGTTCCTACGAGCAGTACTTC. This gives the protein CASSQDLRSYEQYF.

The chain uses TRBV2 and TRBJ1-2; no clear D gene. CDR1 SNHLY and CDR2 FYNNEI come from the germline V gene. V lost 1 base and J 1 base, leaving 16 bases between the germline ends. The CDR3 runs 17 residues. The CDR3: CASSEDGTPLFNYGYTF. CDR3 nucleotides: TGTGCCAGCAGTGAAGACGGCACGCCGCTTTTTAACTATGGCTACACCTTC.

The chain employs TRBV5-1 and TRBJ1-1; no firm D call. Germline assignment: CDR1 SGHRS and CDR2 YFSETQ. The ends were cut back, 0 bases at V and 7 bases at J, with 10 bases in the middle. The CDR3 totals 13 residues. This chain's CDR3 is CASSLAEGVEAFF. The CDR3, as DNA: TGCGCCAGCAGCTTGGCCGAGGGAGTTGAAGCTTTCTTT.

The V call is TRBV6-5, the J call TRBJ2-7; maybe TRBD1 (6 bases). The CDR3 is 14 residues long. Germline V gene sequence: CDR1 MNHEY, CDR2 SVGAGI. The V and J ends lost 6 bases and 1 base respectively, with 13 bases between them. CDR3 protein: CASREQGRSYEQYF. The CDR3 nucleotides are TGTGCCAGCAGGGAACAGGGTAGGTCCTACGAGCAGTACTTC.

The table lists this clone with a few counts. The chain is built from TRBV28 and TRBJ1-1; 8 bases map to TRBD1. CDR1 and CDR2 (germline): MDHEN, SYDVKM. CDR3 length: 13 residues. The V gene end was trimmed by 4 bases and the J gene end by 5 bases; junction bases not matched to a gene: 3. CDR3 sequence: CASSYRGRTEAFF. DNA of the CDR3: TGTGCCAGCAGTTACAGGGGGAGGACTGAAGCTTTCTTT.

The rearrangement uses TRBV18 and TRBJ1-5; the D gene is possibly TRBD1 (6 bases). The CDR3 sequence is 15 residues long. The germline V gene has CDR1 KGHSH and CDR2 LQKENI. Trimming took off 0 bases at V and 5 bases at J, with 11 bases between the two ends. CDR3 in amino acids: CASSPPGGSDQPQHF. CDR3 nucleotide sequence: TGTGCCAGCTCACCACCAGGGGGGAGCGATCAGCCCCAGCATTTT.

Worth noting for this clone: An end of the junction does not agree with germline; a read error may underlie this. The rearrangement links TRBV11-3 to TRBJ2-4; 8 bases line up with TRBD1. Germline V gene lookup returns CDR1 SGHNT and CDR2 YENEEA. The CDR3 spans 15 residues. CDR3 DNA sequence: TGTGCCAGCAAGGACAGGGTTACAGTCAAATACATTCAGTACTTC. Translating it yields CASKDRVTVKYIQYF.

CDR3 amino acids: CASSLSGSGLAGQYF. The CDR3, as DNA: TGTGCCAGCAGCTTGAGTGGGTCTGGTTTAGCCGGGCAGTACTTC. This chain uses TRBV5-4 with TRBJ2-7; D is ambiguous. The CDR3 runs 15 residues. V dropped 1 base and J dropped 9 bases, with 20 bases sitting between them. CDR1 is SGHNT and CDR2 is YYREEE in the germline V gene (reference sequence).

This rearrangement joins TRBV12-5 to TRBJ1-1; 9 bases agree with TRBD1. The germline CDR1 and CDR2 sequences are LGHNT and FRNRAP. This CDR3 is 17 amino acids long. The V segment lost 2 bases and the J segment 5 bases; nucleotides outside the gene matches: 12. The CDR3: CASGLPRGMGTGTEAFF. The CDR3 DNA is TGTGCTAGTGGTTTGCCTCGCGGGATGGGGACAGGGACTGAAGCTTTCTTT.

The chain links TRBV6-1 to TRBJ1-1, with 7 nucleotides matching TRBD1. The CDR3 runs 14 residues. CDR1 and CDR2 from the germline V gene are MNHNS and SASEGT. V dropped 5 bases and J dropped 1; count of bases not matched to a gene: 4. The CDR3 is CASSPTGRNTEAFF. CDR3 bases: TGTGCCAGCAGTCCGACAGGGCGGAACACTGAAGCTTTCTTT.

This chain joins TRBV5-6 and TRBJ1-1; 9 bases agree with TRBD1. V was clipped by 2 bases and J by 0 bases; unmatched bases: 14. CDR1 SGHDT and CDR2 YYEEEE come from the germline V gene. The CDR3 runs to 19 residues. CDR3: CASSFLFTGTGLVNTEAFF. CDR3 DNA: TGTGCCAGCAGCTTCCTCTTTACCGGGACAGGGCTGGTGAACACTGAAGCTTTCTTT.

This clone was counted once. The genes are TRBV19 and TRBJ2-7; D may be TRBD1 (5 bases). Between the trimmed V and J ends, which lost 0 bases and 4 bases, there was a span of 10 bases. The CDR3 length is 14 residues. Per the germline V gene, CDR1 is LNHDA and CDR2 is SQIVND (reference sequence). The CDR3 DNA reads TGTGCCAGTAGTATAGATCGTAGGGGATACGAGCAGTACTTC. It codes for CASSIDRRGYEQYF. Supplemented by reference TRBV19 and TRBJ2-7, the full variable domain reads DGGITQSPKYLFRKEGQNVTLSCEQNLNHDAMYWYRQDPGQGLRLIYYSQIVNDFQKGDIAEGYSVSREKKESFPLTVTSAQKNPTAFYLCASSIDRRGYEQYFGPGTRLTVT.